This passage covers 23 T cell receptor beta chains from one sample sequenced in a study of T cell repertoires in cytomegalovirus infection. The antigens of these receptors remain unknown. TCRdb redid the calling of the reads with MiXCR, one entry per CDR3 protein. This sample has over 250,000 distinct CDR3 sequences, with 20% to 25% found just once. The sample here was cultured PBMCs, taken from culture after CMV antigen stimulation. The receptors were gathered from a human donor in good health (CMV status not recorded). Some clones in this sample may be carry-over from other donors' samples.

The chain is built from TRBV4-1 and TRBJ2-2; possibly TRBD1 or TRBD2 for D (6 bases each). Trimming removed 3 bases at V and 5 bases at J, with 19 bases between. The CDR3 is 17 residues long. Germline values: CDR1 MGHRA, CDR2 YSYEKL. The CDR3 coding sequence is TGCGCCAGCAGCCATCCGGGGGCATCACGGAGGACCGGGGAGCTGTTTTTT. This codes for CASSHPGASRRTGELFF.

This clonotype was counted many times. The chain combines TRBV7-6 with TRBJ2-1, with TRBD2 matching 9 bases. V was pared by 0 bases and J by 7 bases, with 7 bases of the junction left unmatched. The CDR3 loop spans 16 amino acids. Germline V CDR1 and CDR2: SGHVS, FNYEAQ. The CDR3 here is CASSLAPAGGMNEQFF. CDR3 coding DNA: TGTGCCAGCAGCTTAGCTCCAGCGGGAGGAATGAATGAGCAGTTCTTC.

This clonotype came up many times. The rearrangement links TRBV7-2 to TRBJ2-7, with 8 nucleotides matching TRBD1. The germline CDR1 and CDR2 sequences are SGHTA and FQGNSA. V was clipped by 4 bases and J by 4 bases; unmatched bases: 9. The CDR3 runs 15 residues. The CDR3 reads CASSSTRTGSYEQYF. DNA of the CDR3: TGTGCCAGCAGCTCGACCCGGACAGGGTCTTACGAGCAGTACTTC.

The chain uses TRBV7-9 and TRBJ2-1, with 10 bases matching TRBD2. This CDR3 has 14 amino acids. V dropped 6 bases and J dropped 14; count of bases not matched to a gene: 13. Germline-derived CDR1 and CDR2 are SEHNR and FQNEAQ (reference sequence). The CDR3 spells CASSPTSGPKKEFF. CDR3 nucleotide sequence: TGTGCCAGCAGTCCGACTAGCGGGCCTAAAAAAGAGTTCTTC.

This clonotype was counted many times. The chain is built from TRBV12-3 or TRBV12-4 and TRBJ2-1; 7 positions match TRBD1. After removal of 7 bases from V and 5 bases from J, the junction contained 8 bases not matched to a gene. The CDR3 has 14 amino acids. CDR3: CASTQGEPNNEQFF. The CDR3 DNA reads as TGTGCCAGCACTCAGGGGGAGCCGAACAATGAGCAGTTCTTC.

This clonotype has a handful of counts. The V call is TRBV27, the J call TRBJ2-1; TRBD2 might be the D (6 bases). CDR3 length: 15 amino acids. CDR1 is MNHEY and CDR2 is SMNVEV in the germline V gene (reference sequence). The V and J ends lost 6 bases and 9 bases respectively, with 21 bases between them. The DNA of the CDR3 is TGTGCCAGCAGCCAGACTAGGATCGAGGTCGGTGAGCAGTTCTTC. Encoded protein: CASSQTRIEVGEQFF.

The chain is built from TRBV27 and TRBJ2-7, with 12 bases aligning to TRBD2. This CDR3 is 16 amino acids long. With 5 bases clipped from V and 4 bases from J, the junction kept 9 bases outside the gene matches. The germline gives CDR1 MNHEY, CDR2 SMNVEV (reference sequence). As DNA, the CDR3 is TGTGCCAGCAGTCCTACTCGACTAGCGGGAGTGTACGAGCAGTACGTC. Translated, it gives CASSPTRLAGVYEQYV.

The gene calls are TRBV20-1 and TRBJ1-4; weak D call: TRBD1 (6 bases). CDR1 and CDR2 from the germline V gene are DFQATT and SNEGSKA (reference sequence). The CDR3 spans 13 residues. Trimming shortened V by 3 bases and J by 8 bases, and 13 bases separated the two germline ends. The CDR3 region has the DNA TGCAGTGCTAGTTCGGGGGGCAGGGAAAAACTGTTTTTT. This gives the protein CSASSGGREKLFF.

The table lists this clonotype with a few counts. The chain couples TRBV28 to TRBJ1-6; D remains ambiguous. V was cut by 2 bases and J by 7 bases, with 12 bases left in between. The CDR3 contains 15 residues. Germline V gene data show CDR1 as MDHEN and CDR2 as SYDVKM. The CDR3 region is CASSLPSTANSPLHF. CDR3 coding DNA: TGTGCCAGCAGTTTACCCTCTACAGCGAATTCACCCCTCCACTTT. Together with reference TRBV28 and TRBJ1-6, the CDR3 gives the full variable domain: DVKVTQSSRYLVKRTGEKVFLECVQDMDHENMFWYRQDPGLGLRLIYFSYDVKMKEKGDIPEGYSVSREKKERFSLILESASTNQTSMYLCASSLPSTANSPLHFGNGTRLTVT.

This clonotype showed up many times. CDR3 residues: CASSEGQGAYEQYF. CDR3 coding DNA: TGTGCCAGCAGTGAAGGACAGGGGGCCTACGAGCAGTACTTC. V is TRBV6-1 and J is TRBJ2-7; TRBD1 agrees at 9 bases. The CDR3 extends over 14 amino acids. Germline assignment: CDR1 MNHNS and CDR2 SASEGT. J was trimmed by 2 bases and V by 1 base; bases with no gene match: 0.

This clonotype was found a few times. The chain couples TRBV11-2 to TRBJ2-2; D ambiguous. Germline assignment: CDR1 SGHAT and CDR2 FQNNGV. The CDR3 runs 14 residues. V was shortened by 7 bases and J by 2 bases, with 11 bases between the two germline ends. The CDR3: CASTSASNTGELFF. The DNA of the CDR3 is TGTGCCAGCACCTCAGCTTCTAACACCGGGGAGCTGTTTTTT.

This clonotype occurred a few times. V usage is TRBV9 and J usage is TRBJ1-2; D is unresolved. Trimming shortened V by 1 base and J by 2 bases, and 15 bases separated the two germline ends. The CDR3 contains 16 residues. Germline CDR1 and CDR2: SGDLS and YYNGEE. This chain's CDR3 is CASSVLAQHTNYGYTF. CDR3 sequence (DNA): TGTGCCAGCAGCGTATTGGCACAGCATACCAACTATGGCTACACCTTC.

This clonotype was detected a few times. This chain connects TRBV7-9 to TRBJ2-4, with D unclear. Deletions cut 10 bases from V and 0 bases from J, with 16 bases between. The germline V gene encodes CDR1 SEHNR and CDR2 FQNEAQ (reference sequence). This CDR3 comprises 15 residues. The CDR3, as DNA: TGTGCCACCCTAATTCTTACTGCAGCCAAAAACATTCAGTACTTC. As protein: CATLILTAAKNIQYF.

This clonotype has at least ten counts. V usage is TRBV7-2 and J usage is TRBJ2-3; 16 bases fit TRBD2. Germline V gene data show CDR1 as SGHTA and CDR2 as FQGNSA. Unmatched junction bases numbered 7, after V lost 5 bases and J lost 2 bases. The CDR3 is 18 amino acids. CDR3 nucleotide sequence: TGTGCCAGCAGCCCCACCGGGACTAGCGGGAGGGTCACAGATACGCAGTATTTT. Protein product: CASSPTGTSGRVTDTQYF. Full variable domain (outside the CDR3, taken from reference TRBV7-2 and TRBJ2-3): GAGVSQSPSNKVTEKGKDVELRCDPISGHTALYWYRQSLGQGLEFLIYFQGNSAPDKSGLPSDRFSAERTGGSVSTLTIQRTQQEDSAVYLCASSPTGTSGRVTDTQYFGPGTRLTVL.

As regards this clonotype: This likely comes from a read error, as the CDR3 has no conserved phenylalanine or tryptophan at its end. This chain links TRBV12-3 or TRBV12-4 with TRBJ2-3; D not resolved. V gave up 6 bases and J gave up 4 bases, with 11 bases separating them. This CDR3 region has 13 residues. The CDR3 protein is CASRRLGPDTQYC. CDR3 bases: TGTGCCAGCAGGCGGTTGGGTCCAGATACGCAGTATTGT.

This clonotype was seen a handful of times. The gene calls are TRBV28 and TRBJ1-2; 10 nucleotides match TRBD1. This CDR3 has 15 residues. Germline values: CDR1 MDHEN, CDR2 SYDVKM. V shed 5 bases, J shed 4 bases, and the junction held 7 bases outside the gene matches. The DNA of the CDR3 is TGTGCCAGCAGTACTCCGGGACAGGGGATCTATGGCTACACCTTC. It translates to CASSTPGQGIYGYTF.

The table lists this clonotype with a few counts. The chain recombines TRBV28 with TRBJ1-2; D remains unclear. Trimming took 4 bases from V and 6 from J, leaving 18 bases between them. This CDR3 contains 15 residues. CDR1 is MDHEN, CDR2 SYDVKM, per germline. The CDR3 reads CASSSVREGWDGYTF. As DNA, the CDR3 is TGTGCCAGCAGTTCCGTTAGGGAGGGTTGGGATGGCTACACCTTC.

The gene calls are TRBV4-1 and TRBJ2-3; D could derive from TRBD1 or TRBD2 (6 bases each). CDR1 and CDR2 (germline): MGHRA, YSYEKL. Trimming removed 0 bases from V and 2 bases from J, with 15 bases in between. There are 17 residues in the CDR3. CDR3 protein: CASSQDQGGQDTDTQYF. The CDR3, as DNA: TGCGCCAGCAGCCAAGATCAAGGGGGGCAGGACACAGATACGCAGTATTTT.

This clonotype has at least ten counts. This chain links TRBV12-3 or TRBV12-4 with TRBJ2-3; 10 positions agree with TRBD2. This CDR3 comprises 18 residues. The ends lost 5 bases at V and 1 base at J; junction bases unmatched: 12. As DNA, the CDR3 is TGTGCCAGCAGTCCAGGGGGCGGAGGACTAGCGGGCACAGATACGCAGTATTTT. It codes for CASSPGGGGLAGTDTQYF.

The DNA of the CDR3 is TGTGCCAGTAGTATAGATCTCGGGGACAGGAACTATGGCTACACCTTC. This sequence encodes CASSIDLGDRNYGYTF. The chain joins TRBV19 to TRBJ1-2, with 8 bases fitting TRBD1. The V gene end was trimmed by 0 bases and the J gene end by 2 bases; junction bases not matched to a gene: 5. Germline-derived CDR1 and CDR2 are LNHDA and SQIVND (reference sequence). The CDR3 length is 16 residues.

This clonotype was seen ten or more times. V usage is TRBV9 and J usage is TRBJ1-3, with a possible D match to TRBD1 (5 bases). The CDR3 loop spans 15 amino acids. V gave up 6 bases and J gave up 0 bases, with 13 bases separating them. Germline values: CDR1 SGDLS, CDR2 YYNGEE. The CDR3 nucleotides read TGTGCCAGCACCCCCGGCGGGACCTCTGGAAACACCATATATTTT. This translates into CASTPGGTSGNTIYF.

This clonotype came up a few times. The J gene is TRBJ1-2, the V gene TRBV28; 12 bases align to TRBD1. The CDR3 totals 14 residues. Germline loops: CDR1 MDHEN, CDR2 SYDVKM. J was trimmed by 8 bases and V by 5 bases; bases with no gene match: 6. Written as DNA, the CDR3 is TGTGCCAGCAGTACCGGGACAGGGGGCTGGGGCTACACCTTC. Residues: CASSTGTGGWGYTF.

The V and J genes are TRBV9 and TRBJ2-1; 10 nucleotides line up with TRBD2. The CDR3 extends over 17 amino acids. Germline V lookup: CDR1 SGDLS, CDR2 YYNGEE. V dropped 3 bases and J dropped 0; count of bases not matched to a gene: 6. The CDR3 protein is CASSATLAGASYNEQFF. The CDR3 DNA reads as TGTGCCAGCAGCGCCACTCTAGCGGGAGCCTCCTACAATGAGCAGTTCTTC.